This T cell receptor (beta chain) comes out of a study of cytomegalovirus exposure and HLA in healthy donors. V gave up 5 bases and J gave up 0 bases, with 14 bases separating them. Germline V gene data show CDR1 as GTSNPN and CDR2 as SVGIG (reference sequence). The CDR3 loop spans 15 amino acids. On this clone: Its antigen is unknown.

Findings and caveats of the study: The study designated 150 to 200 TCR beta chains cytomegalovirus-associated. TCR sequences were mostly rare, though some public TCRs occurred in many donors.

Measured with immunoSEQ multiplex PCR; TCRdb has only the in-frame clones, and not every one. The data show about 200,000 clones, about 91% seen once. Material: PBMCs. V gene TRBV30 combines with J gene TRBJ1-5; D is undetermined. The sequence was collected from a woman aged 18-30 years in good health and CMV-seronegative. CDR3 nucleotides: TGTGCCTGGCTGGAGGCTGGGGATAGCAATCAGCCCCAGCATTTT. Amino acids: CAWLEAGDSNQPQHF.